This T cell receptor beta chain was recovered during a study of CD8+CD57+ T cells in acquired aplastic anemia. A word on this clonotype: The antigen is undetermined.

In patients chosen for sequencing, flow cytometry had shown CD8+CD57+ cell expansion. All patients were therapy-naive when blood was sampled. Genomic DNA, the template, was used for profiling of the TCR beta VDJ and CDR3. In TCRdb, the reads were re-called with MiXCR into one record per CDR3 protein. The sample has approximately 250,000 distinct CDR3 sequences; approximately 79% are singletons. Whole-study findings and limits: Patients and controls were found to share twenty-nine CD8+ CDR3 sequences.

The sample comprised sorted CD4+, CD8+, or CD8+CD57+ T cells (not recorded which) from PBMCs. The sequence was obtained from a human donor with aplastic anemia.

The CDR3 sequence: CATSRTGTGEKLFF. The CDR3 DNA reads as TGTGCCACCAGCAGAACAGGGACGGGCGAAAAACTGTTTTTT. The V and J genes are TRBV15 and TRBJ1-4; possibly TRBD1 for D (6 bases). The CDR3 has 14 residues. V lost 2 bases, J lost 8 bases, and 12 bases lay in between. Germline lookup yields CDR1 LNHNV and CDR2 YYDKDF (reference sequence).